These 14 T cell receptor beta chains share one sample of origin, sequenced in a study of OX40 agonist ivuxolimab in advanced cancers. The method was immunoSEQ multiplex PCR; TCRdb's version includes in-frame clones alone and lacks a portion of them. The table includes roughly 48,000 clones, about 85% detected once. The material sequenced was CD4+ or CD8+ T cells sorted from blood, taken in a trial of the OX40 agonist ivuxolimab. The receptors were gathered from an adult with an advanced solid tumor such as melanoma, head and neck, liver or kidney cancer.

The rearrangement links TRBV28 to TRBJ2-1; 9 bases agree with TRBD2. V dropped 5 bases and J dropped 8; count of bases not matched to a gene: 10. This CDR3 has 15 amino acids. The germline gives CDR1 MDHEN, CDR2 SYDVKM. CDR3 sequence (DNA): TGTGCCAGCAGTATGGCGGGAGGGCCCTTCCATGAGCAGTTCTTC. Translated: CASSMAGGPFHEQFF.

A few counts support this clone. J is TRBJ2-3 and V is TRBV9; the match to TRBD2 covers 8 bases. Losses at the gene ends were 1 base for V and 4 bases for J; bases not matched to a gene: 8. The V gene's germline CDR1 is SGDLS and CDR2 YYNGEE. The CDR3 is made up of 16 amino acids. The CDR3 sequence: CASSVNQAGAADTQYF. CDR3 DNA sequence: TGTGCCAGCAGCGTAAACCAAGCGGGAGCCGCAGATACGCAGTATTTT.

The V call is TRBV7-3, the J call TRBJ2-3; 13 positions match TRBD2. The CDR3 is 17 residues long. Germline-derived CDR1 and CDR2 are SGHTA and FQGTGA. Trimming removed 4 bases from V and 1 base from J; junction bases left unmatched: 5. The CDR3 DNA sequence: TGTGCCAGCAGCTCCGGGACTAGCGGGAAACGCACAGATACGCAGTATTTT. Translating it yields CASSSGTSGKRTDTQYF.

The gene calls are TRBV2 and TRBJ2-3, with 12 bases fitting TRBD1. CDR3 size: 15 residues. Trimming removed 6 bases from V and 1 base from J; junction bases left unmatched: 2. Germline lookup yields CDR1 SNHLY and CDR2 FYNNEI. The CDR3 spells CASRGQGAGTDTQYF. The CDR3 nucleotides are TGTGCCAGCAGGGGACAGGGGGCAGGCACAGATACGCAGTATTTT. Combining the CDR3 with reference TRBV2 and TRBJ2-3 gives the whole variable domain EPEVTQTPSHQVTQMGQEVILRCVPISNHLYFYWYRQILGQKVEFLVSFYNNEISEKSEIFDDQFSVERPDGSNFTLKIRSTKLEDSAMYFCASRGQGAGTDTQYFGPGTRLTVL.

The chain links TRBV5-5 to TRBJ2-1, with D possibly TRBD1 on 6 matching bases. The CDR3 totals 14 residues. Germline CDR1 is SGHKS and CDR2 is YYEKEE (reference sequence). Trimming shortened V by 6 bases and J by 4 bases, and 14 bases separated the two germline ends. CDR3 sequence: CASTPDSNYNEQFF. The CDR3 bases are TGTGCCAGCACCCCGGACAGTAATTACAATGAGCAGTTCTTC.

The gene calls are TRBV28 and TRBJ1-2, with D unresolved. This CDR3 contains 14 residues. Germline values: CDR1 MDHEN, CDR2 SYDVKM. Trimming took 7 bases from V and 1 from J, leaving 13 bases between them. The CDR3 DNA follows: TGTGCCAGCACAGTTTACTCAGTTAACTATGGCTACACCTTC. Amino acids: CASTVYSVNYGYTF.

This chain joins TRBV7-3 and TRBJ2-1; D unresolved. The germline V and J ends were trimmed by 3 bases and 5 bases, with 17 bases remaining between them. The germline V gene has CDR1 SGHTA and CDR2 FQGTGA. The length of the CDR3 is 16 residues. CDR3: CASSFALGRPNNEQFF. The CDR3 region has the DNA TGTGCCAGCAGCTTCGCCCTAGGTCGGCCAAACAATGAGCAGTTCTTC. Variable domain in full (rest from reference TRBV7-3 and TRBJ2-1): GAGVSQTPSNKVTEKGKYVELRCDPISGHTALYWYRQSLGQGPEFLIYFQGTGAADDSGLPNDRFFAVRPEGSVSTLKIQRTERGDSAVYLCASSFALGRPNNEQFFGPGTRLTVL.

The gene calls are TRBV15 and TRBJ1-2, with D maybe TRBD1 (6 bases). V was clipped by 1 base and J by 3 bases, with 12 bases between them. The length of the CDR3 is 15 residues. Germline lookup yields CDR1 LNHNV and CDR2 YYDKDF (reference sequence). This CDR3 reads CATSRVTGTDYGYTF. CDR3 coding DNA: TGTGCCACCAGCAGAGTTACAGGGACGGACTATGGCTACACCTTC.

The chain employs TRBV4-2 and TRBJ1-4; tentatively, D is TRBD1 (5 bases). This CDR3 is built from 16 residues. Germline CDR1 reads LGHNA; CDR2 reads YNFKEQ. V was pared by 0 bases and J by 3 bases, with 11 bases between. CDR3 coding DNA: TGTGCCAGCAGCCAAGACAGGGTAGGCCCTAATGAAAAACTGTTTTTT. The encoded protein is CASSQDRVGPNEKLFF.

CDR3 region: CASSLGVASYEQYF. The CDR3 DNA is TGTGCCAGCAGCTTAGGTGTGGCCTCCTACGAGCAGTACTTC. The V and J genes are TRBV7-9 and TRBJ2-7; no definite D call. The CDR3 totals 14 residues. Deletions cut 1 base from V and 0 bases from J, with 7 bases between. Germline lookup yields CDR1 SEHNR and CDR2 FQNEAQ (reference sequence).

J is TRBJ1-4 and V is TRBV2, with a possible D match to TRBD1 (5 bases). Deletions cut 7 bases from V and 4 bases from J, with 16 bases between. Germline V gene data show CDR1 as SNHLY and CDR2 as FYNNEI. The CDR3 consists of 15 residues. The CDR3 loop reads CASTLEGHFNEKLFF. The CDR3 nucleotides read TGTGCCAGCACCCTCGAGGGGCACTTTAATGAAAAACTGTTTTTT. The full variable domain, with the rest looked up from reference TRBV2 and TRBJ1-4, is EPEVTQTPSHQVTQMGQEVILRCVPISNHLYFYWYRQILGQKVEFLVSFYNNEISEKSEIFDDQFSVERPDGSNFTLKIRSTKLEDSAMYFCASTLEGHFNEKLFFGSGTQLSVL.

The chain employs TRBV7-9 and TRBJ1-5; unclear D gene. With 3 bases removed from V and 6 bases from J, the gap between germline ends came to 12 bases. CDR3 length: 14 amino acids. CDR1 is SEHNR and CDR2 is FQNEAQ in the germline V gene (reference sequence). In DNA, the CDR3 is TGTGCCAGCAGCTTGGGAGGGTCTAGTCAGCCCCAGCATTTT. Protein sequence: CASSLGGSSQPQHF.

This clone came up once. This rearrangement joins TRBV20-1 to TRBJ2-1; D is unresolved. Germline V gene sequence: CDR1 DFQATT, CDR2 SNEGSKA (reference sequence). Trimming stripped 5 bases from V and 8 bases from J, with 10 bases between. CDR3 length equals 11 residues. CDR3 sequence reads: CSAPTGDEQFF. Written as DNA, the CDR3 is TGCAGTGCTCCTACTGGGGATGAGCAGTTCTTC.

This clone was detected only a few times. V is TRBV19 and J is TRBJ2-3; 12 positions match TRBD2. The V gene end was trimmed by 5 bases and the J gene end by 5 bases; junction bases not matched to a gene: 5. CDR3 size: 15 residues. The germline gives CDR1 LNHDA, CDR2 SQIVND (reference sequence). The CDR3: CASSVTSGRLDTQYF. The CDR3 DNA sequence: TGTGCCAGTAGTGTCACTAGCGGGAGGTTAGATACGCAGTATTTT.